This entry lists 30 T cell receptor beta chains sequenced from one sample in a study of blood T cell repertoires in COVID-19. Assay: immunoSEQ multiplex PCR; the TCRdb copy retains only in-frame clones and omits some. The sample lists about 480,000 clones, approximately 88% occurring once. The sample taken for sequencing was peripheral blood. Receptors were obtained from a woman aged 45-65 years with COVID-19, enrolled during active disease.

As DNA, the CDR3 is TGTGCCAGCAGTGAAGCGCTTCATGGCGGTACCTACGAGCAGTACTTC. Its translation: CASSEALHGGTYEQYF. The V and J genes are TRBV6-1 and TRBJ2-7; D is unresolved. The germline CDR1 and CDR2 sequences are MNHNS and SASEGT. The V end lost 0 bases, the J end lost 2 bases, and 14 bases lay between the germline ends. CDR3 length: 16 residues.

The chain has TRBV19 and TRBJ1-2; D may be TRBD1 (6 bases). V gave up 7 bases and J gave up 4 bases, with 19 bases separating them. Germline V lookup: CDR1 LNHDA, CDR2 SQIVND (reference sequence). The CDR3 contains 15 residues. Written as DNA, the CDR3 is TGTGCCAGTAAAGTCCGGACAGAGCCCATCTATGGCTACACCTTC. Residues: CASKVRTEPIYGYTF.

This clone was picked up one time. The chain carries TRBV9 and TRBJ2-1, with 10 bases matching TRBD1. Per the germline V gene, CDR1 is SGDLS and CDR2 is YYNGEE. The CDR3 extends over 13 amino acids. Trimming removed 3 bases from V and 13 bases from J; junction bases left unmatched: 7. The CDR3 protein is CASSETGTGVQFF. CDR3 nucleotides: TGTGCCAGCAGCGAGACCGGGACAGGGGTCCAGTTCTTC.

The V and J genes are TRBV6-1 and TRBJ1-3; 7 bases map to TRBD1. CDR1 and CDR2 (germline): MNHNS, SASEGT. V trimming: 4 bases; J trimming: 2 bases; junction bases outside the gene matches: 8. This CDR3 region has 16 residues. The CDR3 loop is CASSGLTGAAGNTIYF. Here the CDR3 DNA reads TGTGCCAGCAGTGGACTAACAGGGGCCGCTGGAAACACCATATATTTT.

The J gene is TRBJ1-2, the V gene TRBV11-2, with D hard to call. The germline gives CDR1 SGHAT, CDR2 FQNNGV. Trimming left V 2 bases short and J 0 bases short, with 10 bases between. This CDR3 comprises 15 residues. CDR3 region: CASSLSAGTNYGYTF. CDR3 bases: TGTGCCAGCAGCTTATCGGCGGGGACTAACTATGGCTACACCTTC.

The chain employs TRBV10-3 and TRBJ1-1; 8 nucleotides match TRBD1. The ends lost 7 bases at V and 8 bases at J; junction bases unmatched: 3. Per the germline V gene, CDR1 is ENHRY and CDR2 is SYGVKD. This CDR3 spans 11 amino acids. DNA of the CDR3: TGTGCCATCACCCGGGACAGGGAAGCTTTCTTT. It encodes CAITRDREAFF.

The CDR3 DNA is TGTGCCAGCAGCCCAGGGGGCGAAGATACGCAGTATTTT. Translation gives CASSPGGEDTQYF. The chain uses TRBV11-3 and TRBJ2-3; 8 bases match TRBD1. This CDR3 region has 13 residues. Germline CDR1 is SGHNT and CDR2 is YENEEA. J lost 5 bases, V lost 5 bases, and 3 bases had no gene match.

V gene TRBV9 combines with J gene TRBJ2-3; 9 bases match TRBD2. Germline CDR1 is SGDLS and CDR2 is YYNGEE. Germline trimming cut 0 bases from V and 5 bases from J; bases unmatched to any gene: 7. There are 16 residues in the CDR3. The CDR3 region has the DNA TGTGCCAGCAGCGTAGACGAGCGGGGGGCCGGAGATACGCAGTATTTT. This sequence encodes CASSVDERGAGDTQYF.

The chain uses TRBV7-6 and TRBJ2-2; D is unresolved. V lost 3 bases, J lost 5 bases, and 4 bases lay in between. The CDR3 loop spans 12 amino acids. From germline, CDR1 is SGHVS and CDR2 FNYEAQ. CDR3 protein: CASSLSTGELFF. As DNA, the CDR3 is TGTGCCAGCAGCTTGTCAACCGGGGAGCTGTTTTTT.

The CDR3 sequence is CASSLIQLNQPQHF. In DNA, the CDR3 is TGTGCCAGCAGCTTAATACAGCTGAATCAGCCCCAGCATTTT. The chain combines TRBV7-2 with TRBJ1-5; no definite D call. Germline values: CDR1 SGHTA, CDR2 FQGNSA. Trimming shortened V by 2 bases and J by 4 bases, and 9 bases separated the two germline ends. CDR3 length: 14 residues.

CDR3 in amino acids: CASSFKQNGVNTEAFF. For the CDR3, the DNA is TGTGCCAGCAGCTTTAAACAGAACGGGGTGAACACTGAAGCTTTCTTT. The J gene is TRBJ1-1, the V gene TRBV7-3; unclear D gene. Between the trimmed V and J ends, which lost 3 bases and 0 bases, there was a span of 14 bases. The CDR3 extends over 16 amino acids. The germline gives CDR1 SGHTA, CDR2 FQGTGA.

The chain uses TRBV24-1 and TRBJ2-1; 11 nucleotides match TRBD1. The CDR3 extends over 15 amino acids. Unmatched junction bases numbered 3, after V lost 1 base and J lost 8 bases. The V gene's germline CDR1 is KGHDR and CDR2 SFDVKD. The CDR3 nucleotides are TGTGCCACCAGTGATTTCGGACAGGGGGCTGATGAGCAGTTCTTC. This sequence encodes CATSDFGQGADEQFF.

This sequence joins TRBV5-4 and TRBJ1-2; 8 nucleotides match TRBD1. There are 14 residues in the CDR3. The germline CDR1 and CDR2 sequences are SGHNT and YYREEE (reference sequence). V trimming: 4 bases; J trimming: 3 bases; junction bases outside the gene matches: 5. The CDR3 DNA is TGTGCCAGCAGCATCGGACAGGGAGACTATGGCTACACCTTC. Amino acid sequence: CASSIGQGDYGYTF.

V usage is TRBV5-4 and J usage is TRBJ1-1, with 8 positions matching TRBD1. The CDR3 length is 14 residues. V dropped 1 base and J dropped 4; count of bases not matched to a gene: 3. CDR1 SGHNT and CDR2 YYREEE come from the germline V gene (reference sequence). As DNA, the CDR3 is TGTGCCAGCAGCTTGCTTACAGGGGGCACTGAAGCTTTCTTT. Encoded protein: CASSLLTGGTEAFF.

This clone was found a few times. This rearrangement joins TRBV2 to TRBJ1-1; the match to TRBD1 covers 11 bases. The CDR3 length is 14 residues. V lost 8 bases and J lost 3; bases outside the gene matches: 5. From germline, CDR1 is SNHLY and CDR2 FYNNEI. The CDR3 bases are TGTGCCAGCTTGAGGGACAGGGGGGACACTGAAGCTTTCTTT. It codes for CASLRDRGDTEAFF. The entire variable domain, with the rest obtained from reference TRBV2 and TRBJ1-1, is as follows: EPEVTQTPSHQVTQMGQEVILRCVPISNHLYFYWYRQILGQKVEFLVSFYNNEISEKSEIFDDQFSVERPDGSNFTLKIRSTKLEDSAMYFCASLRDRGDTEAFFGQGTRLTVV.

The DNA of the CDR3 is TGTGCCAGCAGCCGACAGGGCGAGATGGGTGGCTACACCTTC. Protein: CASSRQGEMGGYTF. This chain uses TRBV5-4 with TRBJ1-2; TRBD1 agrees at 7 bases. The CDR3 runs to 14 residues. Germline CDR1 SGHNT, CDR2 YYREEE (reference sequence). The trim removed 4 bases at V and 7 bases at J, leaving 10 bases unmatched.

This CDR3 is CAISEGQGLQETQYF. In DNA, the CDR3 is TGTGCCATCAGTGAAGGGCAGGGGCTCCAAGAGACCCAGTACTTC. The genes are TRBV10-3 and TRBJ2-5, with D perhaps matching TRBD1 (6 bases). In germline, CDR1 is ENHRY, CDR2 SYGVKD. CDR3 length: 15 residues. Trimming stripped 3 bases from V and 1 base from J, with 12 bases between.

This chain's CDR3 is CASSESGVRGQPNQPQHF. In nucleotides, the CDR3 is TGCGCCAGCAGTGAGTCAGGGGTGAGGGGACAGCCCAATCAGCCCCAGCATTTT. The chain employs TRBV10-1 and TRBJ1-5; 7 bases align to TRBD1. This CDR3 spans 18 amino acids. CDR1 and CDR2 from the germline V gene are WNHNN and SYGVQD (reference sequence). The trim removed 0 bases at V and 3 bases at J, leaving 11 bases unmatched.

The chain employs TRBV6-2 or TRBV6-3 and TRBJ2-1; D perhaps matches TRBD1 (5 bases). Trimming pared 4 bases from V and 5 bases from J, leaving 6 bases between. The length of the CDR3 is 12 residues. Germline CDR1 and CDR2: MNHEY and SVGEGT. This CDR3 reads CASSSRDNEQFF. In nucleotides, the CDR3 is TGTGCCAGCAGTTCCAGGGACAATGAGCAGTTCTTC.

This chain links TRBV19 with TRBJ1-2, with D possibly being TRBD1 (6 bases). Between the trimmed V and J ends, which lost 6 bases and 0 bases, there was a span of 14 bases. This CDR3 region has 15 residues. CDR1 and CDR2 (germline): LNHDA, SQIVND (reference sequence). DNA of the CDR3: TGTGCCAGTAGCCTGGGGGGGGCTTCTAACTATGGCTACACCTTC. Translating gives CASSLGGASNYGYTF.

This rearrangement joins TRBV29-1 to TRBJ1-1; D is unresolved. Germline loops: CDR1 SQVTM, CDR2 ANQGSEA. CDR3 length equals 13 residues. V dropped 6 bases and J dropped 4 bases, with 15 bases sitting between them. The CDR3 spells CSVEDGVGTEAFF. The CDR3 coding sequence is TGCAGCGTAGAGGATGGAGTTGGCACTGAAGCTTTCTTT. Using reference TRBV29-1 and TRBJ1-1 for the parts outside the CDR3, the full variable domain is SAVISQKPSRDICQRGTSLTIQCQVDSQVTMMFWYRQQPGQSLTLIATANQGSEATYESGFVIDKFPISRPNLTFSTLTVSNMSPEDSSIYLCSVEDGVGTEAFFGQGTRLTVV.

This sequence joins TRBV2 and TRBJ1-5, with no clear D. Trimming cost V 7 bases and J 6 bases, with 13 bases left between them. This CDR3 is 13 amino acids long. Germline V gene sequence: CDR1 SNHLY, CDR2 FYNNEI. The CDR3 region is CASIRGSGQPQHF. The CDR3 nucleotides are TGTGCCAGCATACGGGGTAGCGGTCAGCCCCAGCATTTT.

This chain connects TRBV15 to TRBJ2-3; perhaps TRBD1 as D (5 bases). Germline lookup yields CDR1 LNHNV and CDR2 YYDKDF (reference sequence). V was cut by 0 bases and J by 1 base, with 11 bases left in between. This CDR3 has 16 amino acids. CDR3 nucleotide sequence: TGTGCCACCAGCAGAGATAAAGGGGTGGGCACAGATACGCAGTATTTT. This translates into CATSRDKGVGTDTQYF.

This clone was detected once. The rearrangement uses TRBV7-9 and TRBJ2-7; TRBD1 is a possible D gene (6 bases). The CDR3 totals 13 residues. Germline V gene data show CDR1 as SEHNR and CDR2 as FQNEAQ (reference sequence). The V gene lost 5 bases and the J gene lost 1 base, with 9 bases spanning the gap. CDR3 nucleotide sequence: TGTGCCAGCAGCCCCGGGACATCCTACGAGCAGTACTTC. This translates into CASSPGTSYEQYF.

J is TRBJ2-2 and V is TRBV7-9; weak D call: TRBD1 (5 bases). The germline V gene has CDR1 SEHNR and CDR2 FQNEAQ (reference sequence). V dropped 3 bases and J dropped 8 bases, with 10 bases sitting between them. The length of the CDR3 is 13 residues. The CDR3 sequence: CASSLDTRGELFF. In DNA form, the CDR3 reads TGTGCCAGCAGCTTGGACACCAGGGGGGAGCTGTTTTTT.

This chain connects TRBV5-6 to TRBJ2-7; no reliable D call. The germline gives CDR1 SGHDT, CDR2 YYEEEE. CDR3 length: 13 amino acids. V gave up 0 bases and J gave up 4 bases, with 8 bases separating them. CDR3 region: CASSLGRSYEQYF. Here the CDR3 DNA reads TGTGCCAGCAGCTTGGGGCGGTCATACGAGCAGTACTTC.

CDR3 bases: TGTGCCAGCTCAGCGACGGACGGGGGCACTGAAGCTTTCTTT. This encodes CASSATDGGTEAFF. V usage is TRBV18 and J usage is TRBJ1-1; perhaps TRBD1 as D (5 bases). Germline CDR1 reads KGHSH; CDR2 reads LQKENI. The CDR3 extends over 14 amino acids. V lost 5 bases, J lost 4 bases, and 14 bases lay in between.

The chain joins TRBV5-1 to TRBJ1-1; 12 nucleotides line up with TRBD1. This CDR3 has 16 amino acids. Germline CDR1 reads SGHRS; CDR2 reads YFSETQ. The V and J ends lost 3 bases and 3 bases, in that order; junction bases with no gene match: 6. The CDR3 is CASSSGDRGHYTEAFF. The CDR3 bases are TGCGCCAGCAGCTCCGGGGACAGGGGGCATTACACTGAAGCTTTCTTT. The whole variable domain, filled in from reference TRBV5-1 and TRBJ1-1, reads KAGVTQTPRYLIKTRGQQVTLSCSPISGHRSVSWYQQTPGQGLQFLFEYFSETQRNKGNFPGRFSGRQFSNSRSEMNVSTLELGDSALYLCASSSGDRGHYTEAFFGQGTRLTVV.

The rearrangement links TRBV10-1 to TRBJ2-3, with TRBD1 identical over 10 bases. J was trimmed by 10 bases and V by 4 bases; bases with no gene match: 5. The CDR3 has 13 residues. Germline CDR1 is WNHNN and CDR2 is SYGVQD (reference sequence). The CDR3 nucleotides read TGCGCCAGCAGTGGATTGACAGGGGGCGCGCAGTATTTT. Protein: CASSGLTGGAQYF.

This clone was observed once. The CDR3 coding sequence is TGTGCCAGCAGCTTGTTACGGGCGGGGGCTTTCTTT. The encoded protein is CASSLLRAGAFF. The chain joins TRBV7-2 to TRBJ1-1; D is unresolved. CDR1 SGHTA and CDR2 FQGNSA come from the germline V gene. CDR3 length equals 12 residues. Trimming took off 3 bases at V and 11 bases at J, with 13 bases between the two ends.